This is a list of T cell receptor beta chains from one sample in a study of cytomegalovirus exposure and HLA in healthy donors. Data came from immunoSEQ multiplex PCR; TCRdb stores just in-frame clones and leaves some out. Altogether about 240,000 clones are present, about 80% being singletons, with the ten largest covering 8%. The sequencing input was PBMCs. These receptors all stem from a woman in her sixties or seventies in good health and CMV-seropositive. Both conserved end residues are part of each CDR3. D genes are given only for firm matches. Clone size is not always given. Where it is, it says once, few, many or a class for expanded clones.

clone_size	d_call	v_call	j_call	cdr3_nt	cdr3_aa
NA	TRBD2	TRBV5-1	TRBJ2-3	TGCGCCAGCAGCTTGGGGACTAGCGGGAGTTCAGATACGCAGTATTTT	CASSLGTSGSSDTQYF
NA	TRBD2	TRBV6-1	TRBJ2-7	TGTGCCAGCAGTGTCGACGGGAGGGACTACGAGCAGTACTTC	CASSVDGRDYEQYF
NA	NA	TRBV19	TRBJ2-7	TGTGCCAGTAGAATCGGACTTACGTCGGACGAGCAGTACTTC	CASRIGLTSDEQYF
NA	TRBD2	TRBV4-1	TRBJ2-7	TGCGCCAGCAGCCAACGACTAGCGGTTCCCCTCGAGCAGTACTTC	CASSQRLAVPLEQYF
NA	TRBD1	TRBV2	TRBJ2-1	TGTGCCAGCAGTAGCCGGGACAGTCTTAACAATGAGCAGTTCTTC	CASSSRDSLNNEQFF
NA	NA	TRBV10-3	TRBJ1-3	TGTGCCATCAGTAAGGACTTCTCTGGAAACACCATATATTTT	CAISKDFSGNTIYF
NA	NA	TRBV5-1	TRBJ2-1	TGCGCCAGCGGGGACATCTACAATGAGCAGTTCTTC	CASGDIYNEQFF
NA	TRBD2	TRBV28	TRBJ2-2	TGTGCCAGCAGTTTAGCGGGAGGGGCCGGGGAGCTGTTTTTT	CASSLAGGAGELFF
once	TRBD1	TRBV27	TRBJ1-1	TGTGCCAGCAGTAGGACAGGGGGGGTTTTAGCTTTCTTT	CASSRTGGVLAFF
NA	NA	TRBV29-1	TRBJ2-7	TGCAGCGTTGTCAGGGGCGTCGCATACGAGCAGTACTTC	CSVVRGVAYEQYF
NA	TRBD2	TRBV9	TRBJ2-4	TGTGCCAGCAGCGTAGGTGGTGGCGGGAGTGGTCGGAGAAACATTCAGTACTTC	CASSVGGGGSGRRNIQYF
NA	TRBD1	TRBV6-1	TRBJ1-1	TGTGCCAGCAGTGAAGCCTTGGACAGGGTGAACACTGAAGCTTTCTTT	CASSEALDRVNTEAFF
few	NA	TRBV2	TRBJ2-5	TGTGCCAGCAGGGATGAGACTCAGTACTTC	CASRDETQYF
NA	TRBD1	TRBV7-9	TRBJ1-2	TGTTCCAGCAGCTTCCCGACCGGGACAGAGTCCTCCTATGGCTACACCTTC	CSSSFPTGTESSYGYTF
few	TRBD1	TRBV5-1	TRBJ1-2	TGCGCCAGCAGCTTCGGACAGGGGGGGAACTATGGCTACACCTTC	CASSFGQGGNYGYTF
NA	NA	TRBV14	TRBJ2-3	TGTGCCAGCAGCCAATACAGGGCCACAGATACGCAGTATTTT	CASSQYRATDTQYF
NA	TRBD1	TRBV18	TRBJ1-1	TGTGCCAGCTCACCCCGACAGGGGGGAACCAACACTGAAGCTTTCTTT	CASSPRQGGTNTEAFF
NA	TRBD1	TRBV15	TRBJ2-5	TGTGCCACCAGCAGATTTGGACAGGGCCGCGGGCAAGAGACCCAGTACTTC	CATSRFGQGRGQETQYF
NA	NA	TRBV10-3	TRBJ1-5	TGTGCCACCTCAGGGGCGGATCAGCCCCAGCATTTT	CATSGADQPQHF
NA	NA	TRBV7-9	TRBJ2-1	TGTGCCAGCAGCAAGACCAACAGGGTCAACAATGAGCAGTTCTTC	CASSKTNRVNNEQFF
few	TRBD2	TRBV6-1	TRBJ2-7	TGTGCCAGCAGTGAATCGGGGGAGGGGCACGAGCAGTACTTC	CASSESGEGHEQYF
NA	TRBD2	TRBV6-6	TRBJ2-7	TGTGCCAGCAGGCCTCTAGCGGGAGGGGGCGAGCAGTACTTC	CASRPLAGGGEQYF
NA	NA	TRBV10-1	TRBJ2-3	TGCGCCAGCAGTGTCGGAGCGGACACAGATACGCAGTATTTT	CASSVGADTDTQYF
NA	TRBD2	TRBV2	TRBJ2-5	TGTGCCAGCAGACTAGCGGGAGGGCCCCAGTACTTC	CASRLAGGPQYF
NA	NA	TRBV5-1	TRBJ1-1	TGCGCCAGCAGCTTGGTCGGCAGACAGAACACTGAAGCTTTCTTT	CASSLVGRQNTEAFF
NA	NA	TRBV6-1	TRBJ1-2	TGTGCCAGCAGTGACAACACAGGGAACTATGGCTACACCTTC	CASSDNTGNYGYTF
NA	TRBD1	TRBV25-1	TRBJ1-2	TGTGCCAGCAGTGAAACCGGGACAGGGCCTTTCCACTATGGCTACACCTTC	CASSETGTGPFHYGYTF
NA	TRBD2	TRBV13	TRBJ2-2	TGTGCCAGCAGCTTAGGGGGGACTAGCGGGTACACCGGGGAGCTGTTTTTT	CASSLGGTSGYTGELFF
NA	TRBD2	TRBV4-1	TRBJ2-5	TGCGCCAGCAGCCAAGGGCTAGCGGGAGACGGAAGAGAGACCCAGTACTTC	CASSQGLAGDGRETQYF
NA	NA	TRBV19	TRBJ2-3	TGTGCCAGTAGTATTGCCGGGAGTAGGACAGATACGCAGTATTTT	CASSIAGSRTDTQYF
NA	NA	TRBV19	TRBJ2-3	TGTGCCAGTAGTATAAGCGTTTTGGCCACAGATACGCAGTATTTT	CASSISVLATDTQYF